A single sample gave rise to the 5 T cell receptor beta chains below, sequenced in a study of blood T cell repertoires in COVID-19. Generated by immunoSEQ multiplex PCR, the TCRdb table keeps only in-frame clones and is missing some. The sample holds roughly 200,000 clones, approximately 90% seen once. The specimen was PBMCs or T cells enriched from blood (not recorded which). The receptor set was obtained from a woman in her twenties or thirties who had recovered from COVID-19.

The V call is TRBV7-8, the J call TRBJ2-3; 8 bases fit TRBD2. CDR1 is SGHVS and CDR2 is FQNEAQ in the germline V gene. The CDR3 runs 16 residues. Trimming cost V 4 bases and J 2 bases; bases outside gene matches: 8. This CDR3 reads CASSSLTSALTDTQYF. CDR3 sequence (DNA): TGTGCCAGCAGCTCCCTGACTAGCGCGCTCACAGATACGCAGTATTTT.

This chain connects TRBV2 to TRBJ2-3; D gene ambiguous. Germline CDR1 and CDR2: SNHLY and FYNNEI. This CDR3 comprises 15 residues. V was clipped by 5 bases and J by 4 bases, with 16 bases between them. The CDR3 DNA sequence: TGTGCCAGCAGTCGACTGGCGACCGTGGCAGATACGCAGTATTTT. It encodes CASSRLATVADTQYF.

The V call is TRBV5-5, the J call TRBJ2-2; 8 positions match TRBD1. The V gene's germline CDR1 is SGHKS and CDR2 YYEKEE (reference sequence). The ends lost 0 bases at V and 6 bases at J; junction bases unmatched: 10. This CDR3 spans 17 amino acids. CDR3 in amino acids: CASSLAGQGVSSGELFF. The CDR3 DNA reads as TGTGCCAGCAGCTTGGCCGGACAGGGTGTGAGTTCCGGGGAGCTGTTTTTT.

The CDR3 DNA follows: TGTGCCAGCAGAATTGGACAGGAGCAAGCTTTCTTT. Encoded protein: CASRIGQEQAFF. The rearrangement uses TRBV2 and TRBJ1-1; 7 nucleotides align to TRBD1. The length of the CDR3 is 12 residues. V lost 6 bases and J lost 9; bases outside the gene matches: 7. Germline V gene lookup returns CDR1 SNHLY and CDR2 FYNNEI.

V and J are TRBV7-2 and TRBJ1-6, with unresolved D. Looked up from germline, CDR1 is SGHTA and CDR2 is FQGNSA. Trimming cost V 5 bases and J 9 bases, with 14 bases left between them. There are 14 residues in the CDR3. The CDR3 DNA reads TGTGCCAGCAGCCCCTTTATTGAGGCTTCACCCCTCCACTTT. Its protein product is CASSPFIEASPLHF.